This T cell receptor beta chain was recorded in a study of T-cell memory formation after mild COVID-19. 5'RACE with constant-segment primers built TCRalpha and TCRbeta cDNA libraries with UMIs. TCRdb re-called the 5' RACE reads with MiXCR, one entry per CDR3 protein. This table has hundreds of thousands of distinct CDR3 sequences, about a fifth appearing once. Germline V gene lookup returns CDR1 SGHRS and CDR2 YFSETQ. V lost 2 bases, J lost 6 bases, and 7 bases stayed unmatched. The CDR3 has 16 amino acids. General study results and limits: Still unconfirmed is whether the second-wave clones peaking on day 37 recognized SARS-CoV-2. CD4+ clones that contracted lay mainly in CM and EM; CD8+ ones lay in EMRA. There was a balanced CD4/CD8 profile in clones contracting day 15 to 85, and later expanders leaned CD4+.

In this sample, this clonotype turned up a few times. The target antigen is unknown. This sequence was found in an adult woman who had mild COVID-19 (a few samples of this study predate the infection). Cell type and time point are not known. The sample comprised PBMCs or a T cell subset sorted from them (not recorded which). V is TRBV5-1 and J is TRBJ2-2; 10 bases match TRBD1. The chain's CDR3 is CASSLPGQGTSGELFF. The CDR3 DNA reads TGCGCCAGCAGCTTACCGGGACAGGGGACGTCCGGGGAGCTGTTTTTT. The complete variable domain, with remaining parts taken from reference TRBV5-1 and TRBJ2-2, reads KAGVTQTPRYLIKTRGQQVTLSCSPISGHRSVSWYQQTPGQGLQFLFEYFSETQRNKGNFPGRFSGRQFSNSRSEMNVSTLELGDSALYLCASSLPGQGTSGELFFGEGSRLTVL.